This TCR beta chain was recorded in a study of identifying expanded T cells in peripheral blood. General study results and limits: Across healthy donors, higher total template counts meant significantly greater approximately two-week count variance.

On this clone itself: The antigen remains unidentified.

Only in-frame clones appear in the TCRdb table, and some are missing; sequencing was by immunoSEQ multiplex PCR. The sample includes about 94,000 clones, 70% to 90% seen only once; the top ten take about 6%. Trimming stripped 4 bases from V and 5 bases from J, with 11 bases between. This CDR3 has 13 residues. Germline CDR1 SGHAT, CDR2 FQNNGV. This receptor was taken from a person aged 18 to 70 in good health. This chain uses TRBV11-2 with TRBJ2-5, with D tentatively TRBD2 (5 bases). Sequencing was carried out using blood. Written as DNA, the CDR3 is TGTGCCAGCAGCTGGACTGATTCTGAGACCCAGTACTTC. It translates to CASSWTDSETQYF.